The following is a T cell receptor beta chain sequence with its context. The sample holds one count of this clone. Its binding antigen is unknown. One end of the junction does not line up with germline, which may come from a read error. Receptor libraries were prepared by the immunoSEQ multiplex PCR assay. For most patients, genomic DNA was isolated with the Qiagen DNeasy Blood and Tissue Kit and sent frozen to Adaptive Biotechnologies for TCR sequencing. Adaptive Biotechnologies carried out high-throughput TCR-beta CDR3 sequencing of genomic DNA for most patients. Under the source paper's analysis protocol: Adaptive's ImmunoSEQ software supplied the TCR sequencing data for around 19 patients, while MiXCR and VDJtools were used to process three other patients. CD4 versus CD8 sorting errors were corrected by removing sequences found in both subsets at a frequency ratio below 5:1. CDR3 nucleotide sequences shared between donor and recipient were removed because the origin of such sequences could not be assigned. To be classed as alloreactive, a clone needed at least 2-fold expansion over unstimulated cells and a minimum CFSE-low frequency of 0.002% (template counts) or 0.001% (read counts). Clones detected in sequenced pre-transplant spleen, lymph node, or MLR CFSE-low populations of the donor or recipient were defined as mappable. Cumulative frequency of alloreactive clones was calculated as a percentage of all sequences weighted by copy number. TCRdb limited this immuneACCESS table to in-frame rearrangements with V and J called. A share of clones is missing; checked studies link under half to unresolved V genes, and the rest is unexplained. V, J and clone size derive from that table, while D and trimming were established from the DNA sequence. This sample lists approximately 120,000 clones; more than 80% were detected once. The ten largest clones represent approximately 0.17% of the sample.

The CDR3 starts with the cysteine, ends with the phenylalanine, and has 15 residues. Only the CDR3 part of the read is kept: 45 bases, read in frame from the first base. As encoded in the germline V gene, CDR1 is MNHNS while CDR2 is SASEGT. The data originate from a study of graft-versus-host responses after intestinal transplantation (TCRdb year 2021). Regarding the complete study: The transplants that recipients got were multivisceral, liver-intestinal, or isolated intestinal. Every recipient was given anti-thymocyte globulin induction, then maintenance tacrolimus and steroids for around three years. After intestinal transplantation, graft-versus-host and host-versus-graft alloreactive T cell clones were followed in the graft, circulation and bone marrow using bulk TCR-beta CDR3 sequencing. To identify alloreactive clones, pre-transplant mixed lymphocyte reaction products were sequenced and then compared with unstimulated pre-transplant donor and recipient T cells. The cohort enrolled 24 intestinal transplant recipients, one of whom was a retransplant, and 3 patients without pretransplant specimens were excluded. A peak of at least 4% donor T cells among recipient peripheral blood mononuclear cells was the definition used for donor T cell macrochimerism. Rather than going through the commercial service, samples from a few later patients were sequenced in-house on an Illumina MiSeq and processed with MiXCR. Findings and caveats that apply to the study as a whole: The conclusions were limited by the relatively low number and heterogeneity of the intestinal transplant patients. Early after transplant, declines in HvG clones were associated with peak levels of circulating GvH clones. GvH clones were detected in recipient bone marrow, and some of these GvH clones were observed earlier in ileal mucosa or blood, consistent with an intestinal mucosal origin. In patients with donor T cell macrochimerism, the allografts had high GvH to HvG T cell clonal ratios.

In light of the paper, this sample's time point label describes: cells obtained before transplantation from donor or recipient. CD3+CD4+ and CD3+CD8+ populations were FACS-sorted from unstimulated pre-transplant donor and recipient cells taken from spleen or lymph nodes. The material was unstimulated CD4+ T cells sorted from spleen or lymph node cells, obtained before intestinal transplant. This TCR was recovered from a human donor who received an intestinal transplant. The chain is encoded by TRBV6-1 joined to TRBJ1-5; no D segment can be confidently identified. The bases are TGTGCCAGCAGTGAGACAAAGGGTAGCTATCAGCCCCAGCATTTT. This yields the protein CASSETKGSYQPQHF.